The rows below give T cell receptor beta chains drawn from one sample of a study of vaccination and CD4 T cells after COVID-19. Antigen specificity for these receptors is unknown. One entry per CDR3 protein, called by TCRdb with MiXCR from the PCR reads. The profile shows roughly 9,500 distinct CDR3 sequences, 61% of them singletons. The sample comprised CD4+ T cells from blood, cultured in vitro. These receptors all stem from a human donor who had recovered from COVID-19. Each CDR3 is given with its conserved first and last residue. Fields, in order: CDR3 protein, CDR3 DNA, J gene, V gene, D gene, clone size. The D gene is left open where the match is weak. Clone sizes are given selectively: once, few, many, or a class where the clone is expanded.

cdr3_aa: CASSTRDSNEQFF; cdr3_nt: TGTGCCAGCAGCACACGGGACAGCAATGAGCAGTTCTTC; j_call: TRBJ2-1; v_call: TRBV7-8; d_call: TRBD1; clone_size: -
cdr3_aa: CASSLAGLAANTGELFF; cdr3_nt: TGTGCCAGCAGTTTAGCGGGACTAGCGGCGAACACCGGGGAGCTGTTTTTT; j_call: TRBJ2-2; v_call: TRBV12-3/TRBV12-4; d_call: TRBD2; clone_size: -
cdr3_aa: CAWSAGLAGETQYF; cdr3_nt: TGTGCCTGGAGTGCAGGACTAGCGGGAGAGACCCAGTACTTC; j_call: TRBJ2-5; v_call: TRBV30; d_call: TRBD2; clone_size: -
cdr3_aa: CSARAVGGSPLHF; cdr3_nt: TGCAGTGCTAGGGCAGTAGGTGGTTCACCCCTCCACTTT; j_call: TRBJ1-6; v_call: TRBV20-1; d_call: -; clone_size: few
cdr3_aa: CSAKRNEQFF; cdr3_nt: TGCAGTGCTAAAAGGAATGAGCAGTTCTTC; j_call: TRBJ2-1; v_call: TRBV20-1; d_call: -; clone_size: -
cdr3_aa: CSSGVSGSYQTQYF; cdr3_nt: TGCAGCTCTGGTGTCAGCGGGAGTTACCAGACCCAGTACTTC; j_call: TRBJ2-5; v_call: TRBV20-1; d_call: TRBD2; clone_size: -
cdr3_aa: CASSLVRLAGDLYNEQFF; cdr3_nt: TGTGCCAGCAGCTTAGTGAGGCTGGCGGGAGACCTCTACAATGAGCAGTTCTTC; j_call: TRBJ2-1; v_call: TRBV7-8; d_call: TRBD2; clone_size: -
cdr3_aa: CSARDNNNYGYTF; cdr3_nt: TGCAGTGCTAGAGATAACAACAACTATGGCTACACCTTC; j_call: TRBJ1-2; v_call: TRBV20-1; d_call: -; clone_size: few
cdr3_aa: CASSPGGVDTEAFF; cdr3_nt: TGTGCCAGCAGCCCGGGGGGGGTTGACACTGAAGCTTTCTTT; j_call: TRBJ1-1; v_call: TRBV6-4; d_call: -; clone_size: -
cdr3_aa: CASSFTGAGGYTF; cdr3_nt: TGTGCCAGCAGCTTCACAGGCGCAGGTGGCTACACCTTC; j_call: TRBJ1-2; v_call: TRBV11-2; d_call: -; clone_size: -
cdr3_aa: CASSLEGTYGYNEQFF; cdr3_nt: TGTGCCAGCAGCTTAGAGGGGACCTACGGGTACAATGAGCAGTTCTTC; j_call: TRBJ2-1; v_call: TRBV7-3; d_call: -; clone_size: once
cdr3_aa: CASSLLAGGPGNEQFF; cdr3_nt: TGCGCCAGCAGCTTGCTTGCGGGAGGGCCGGGGAATGAGCAGTTCTTC; j_call: TRBJ2-1; v_call: TRBV5-1; d_call: TRBD2; clone_size: -
cdr3_aa: CSVEGTSRRTDTQYF; cdr3_nt: TGCAGCGTGGAGGGGACTAGCCGTCGCACAGATACGCAGTATTTT; j_call: TRBJ2-3; v_call: TRBV29-1; d_call: TRBD2; clone_size: -
cdr3_aa: CASTPSSYNEQFF; cdr3_nt: TGTGCCAGCACTCCCAGCTCCTACAATGAGCAGTTCTTC; j_call: TRBJ2-1; v_call: TRBV12-3/TRBV12-4; d_call: -; clone_size: -
cdr3_aa: CSARGLRDHKNIQYF; cdr3_nt: TGCAGTGCTAGGGGCCTCCGGGACCACAAAAACATTCAGTACTTC; j_call: TRBJ2-4; v_call: TRBV20-1; d_call: -; clone_size: -
cdr3_aa: CSALTQGAGGQPQHF; cdr3_nt: TGCAGTGCTTTAACTCAGGGGGCTGGTGGACAGCCCCAGCATTTT; j_call: TRBJ1-5; v_call: TRBV20-1; d_call: TRBD1; clone_size: few
cdr3_aa: CASSSPPNQPQHF; cdr3_nt: TGTGCCAGCAGTTCCCCGCCAAATCAGCCCCAGCATTTT; j_call: TRBJ1-5; v_call: TRBV28; d_call: -; clone_size: -